These T cell receptor beta chains were read from a single sample in a study of T-cell reconstitution after alpha-beta-depleted transplantation in children. TCRdb re-derived calls from the PCR reads in MiXCR, one entry per CDR3 protein. The sample holds 330,000 or so distinct CDR3 sequences, 10% seen once. The material was PBMCs from the stem cell graft donor, obtained from the stem cell graft. All receptors derive from a human donor who donated a stem cell graft to a child with acute lymphoblastic leukemia. Each CDR3 is given with its conserved first and last residue. A D gene is named only where the DNA matches it firmly. Clone size is given for some rows only: seen once, a few or many times, or a class if the clone is expanded.

-,TRBD1,TRBV20-1,TRBJ1-4,CSARVNFGQGSNEKLFF,TGCAGTGCTAGAGTTAACTTTGGACAGGGAAGCAATGAAAAACTGTTTTTT
many,TRBD1,TRBV12-3/TRBV12-4,TRBJ2-5,CASSRWDSQETQYF,TGTGCCAGCAGTCGCTGGGACAGCCAAGAGACCCAGTACTTC
-,-,TRBV4-3,TRBJ2-1,CASSHPGPVPYNEQFF,TGCGCCAGCAGCCATCCTGGCCCCGTCCCGTACAATGAGCAGTTCTTC
few,-,TRBV27,TRBJ2-4,CASTLAKNIQYF,TGTGCCAGCACGCTAGCCAAAAACATTCAGTACTTC
-,-,TRBV9,TRBJ1-6,CASSVGAEYNSPLHF,TGTGCCAGCAGCGTAGGCGCCGAATATAATTCACCCCTCCACTTT
many,-,TRBV29-1,TRBJ2-1,CSVEDSQSSYNEQFF,TGCAGCGTTGAAGATTCCCAGAGCTCCTACAATGAGCAGTTCTTC
few,TRBD2,TRBV19,TRBJ2-3,CASSIRLAGSTDTQYF,TGTGCCAGTAGTATACGGCTAGCGGGAAGCACAGATACGCAGTATTTT
many,-,TRBV9,TRBJ2-1,CASEPGMSSYNEQFF,TGTGCCAGCGAACCCGGCATGAGCTCCTACAATGAGCAGTTCTTC
-,-,TRBV29-1,TRBJ1-2,CSVENPSGGGYTF,TGCAGCGTTGAGAACCCCAGCGGGGGAGGCTACACCTTC
-,-,TRBV7-2,TRBJ2-1,CASSRGHPLVNEQFF,TGTGCCAGCAGCAGGGGACACCCCCTTGTCAATGAGCAGTTCTTC
-,TRBD1,TRBV7-2,TRBJ2-3,CASSLAGTGRADTQYF,TGTGCCAGCAGCTTAGCCGGGACAGGGAGGGCAGATACGCAGTATTTT
few,-,TRBV20-1,TRBJ1-1,CSAPAGNTEAFF,TGCAGTGCTCCGGCAGGGAACACTGAAGCTTTCTTT
few,TRBD1,TRBV20-1,TRBJ1-2,CSARLDRDSYGYTF,TGCAGTGCTAGACTGGACAGGGACTCCTATGGCTACACCTTC
-,TRBD1,TRBV4-1,TRBJ2-1,CASSQGRGRGERLEQFF,TGCGCCAGCAGCCAAGGCAGGGGGCGCGGGGAAAGGCTAGAGCAGTTCTTC
few,TRBD1,TRBV6-5,TRBJ2-1,CASSHRDRGLSSYNEQFF,TGTGCCAGCAGTCACCGGGACAGGGGTCTTTCCTCCTACAATGAGCAGTTCTTC
few,TRBD2,TRBV20-1,TRBJ2-7,CSSHRSGRYEQYF,TGCAGTTCACACCGGAGCGGGAGGTACGAGCAGTACTTC
many,TRBD1,TRBV5-1,TRBJ2-7,CASSLGGQGVYF,TGCGCTAGCAGCTTGGGGGGACAGGGAGTCTACTTC
-,TRBD1,TRBV5-1,TRBJ1-5,CASSPGTGGGYNQPQHF,TGCGCCAGCAGCCCTGGGACAGGGGGCGGTTACAATCAGCCCCAGCATTTT
many,-,TRBV4-1,TRBJ1-3,CASSQVGGPTIYF,TGCGCCAGCAGCCAAGTAGGCGGTCCCACCATATATTTT
few,-,TRBV4-1,TRBJ2-1,CASSQVGPPYNEQFF,TGCGCCAGCAGCCAAGTTGGACCGCCCTACAATGAGCAGTTCTTC
many,-,TRBV3-1,TRBJ2-2,CASSQGTENTGELFF,TGTGCCAGCAGCCAAGGGACAGAGAACACCGGGGAGCTGTTTTTT
-,TRBD2,TRBV4-3,TRBJ2-3,CASSYSSGGTDTQYF,TGCGCCAGCAGCTATTCTAGCGGCGGTACAGATACGCAGTATTTT
-,TRBD2,TRBV30,TRBJ2-7,CAWSVRVGLGGSYEQYF,TGTGCCTGGAGTGTAAGAGTAGGACTAGGTGGGTCCTACGAGCAGTACTTC
few,-,TRBV5-1,TRBJ2-2,CASSLWGNTGELFF,TGCGCCAGCAGCTTGTGGGGGAACACCGGGGAGCTGTTTTTT
few,TRBD1,TRBV12-3/TRBV12-4,TRBJ2-7,CASSGPTGPEQYF,TGTGCCAGCAGTGGACCGACAGGGCCCGAGCAGTACTTC
many,TRBD1,TRBV27,TRBJ1-5,CASSPGTGGNQPQHF,TGCGCCAGCAGCCCCGGGACAGGAGGCAATCAGCCCCAGCATTTT
-,-,TRBV12-3/TRBV12-4,TRBJ1-5,CASSFMGWGNQPQHF,TGTGCCAGCAGTTTCATGGGCTGGGGCAATCAGCCCCAGCATTTT
-,TRBD2,TRBV24-1,TRBJ2-3,CATSDRSGTRDTQYF,TGTGCCACCAGTGACCGCTCCGGGACTAGGGATACGCAGTATTTT
-,TRBD1,TRBV20-1,TRBJ1-5,CSARDPTGDQPQHF,TGCAGTGCTAGAGATCCGACAGGGGATCAGCCCCAGCATTTT
few,TRBD1,TRBV10-3,TRBJ2-2,CAISMGQGKTGELFF,TGTGCCATCAGTATGGGACAGGGGAAAACCGGGGAGCTGTTTTTT
few,TRBD2,TRBV6-2/TRBV6-3,TRBJ2-2,CASSYPLRESNTGELFF,TGTGCCAGCAGTTACCCCTTGCGGGAGTCAAACACCGGGGAGCTGTTTTTT
-,TRBD2,TRBV7-9,TRBJ2-3,CASSSGLDTDTQYF,TGTGCCAGCAGCTCGGGACTAGACACAGATACGCAGTATTTT
-,-,TRBV7-2,TRBJ1-1,CASSSALVRVADAFF,TGTGCCAGCAGCTCCGCCTTAGTCAGGGTTGCTGACGCTTTCTTT